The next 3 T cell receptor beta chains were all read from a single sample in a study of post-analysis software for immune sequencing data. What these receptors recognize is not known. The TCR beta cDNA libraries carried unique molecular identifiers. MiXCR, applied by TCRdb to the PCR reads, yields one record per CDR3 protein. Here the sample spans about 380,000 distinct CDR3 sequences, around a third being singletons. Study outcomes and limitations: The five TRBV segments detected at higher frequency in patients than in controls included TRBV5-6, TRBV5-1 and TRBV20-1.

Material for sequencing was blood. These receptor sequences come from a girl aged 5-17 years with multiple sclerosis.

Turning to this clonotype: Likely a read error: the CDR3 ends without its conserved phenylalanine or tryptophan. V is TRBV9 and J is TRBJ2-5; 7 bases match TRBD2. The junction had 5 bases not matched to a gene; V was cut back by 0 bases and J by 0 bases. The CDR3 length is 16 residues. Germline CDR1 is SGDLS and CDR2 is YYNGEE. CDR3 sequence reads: CASSVDVGGYQETQYV. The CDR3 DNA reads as TGTGCCAGCAGCGTAGATGTGGGGGGGTACCAAGAGACCCAGTACGTC.

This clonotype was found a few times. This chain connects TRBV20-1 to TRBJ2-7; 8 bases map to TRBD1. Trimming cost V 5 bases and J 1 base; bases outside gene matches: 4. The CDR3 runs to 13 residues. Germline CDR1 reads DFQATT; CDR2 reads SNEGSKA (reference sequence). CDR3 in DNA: TGCAGTGCTTTGGACAGGGATTCCTACGAGCAGTACTTC. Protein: CSALDRDSYEQYF.

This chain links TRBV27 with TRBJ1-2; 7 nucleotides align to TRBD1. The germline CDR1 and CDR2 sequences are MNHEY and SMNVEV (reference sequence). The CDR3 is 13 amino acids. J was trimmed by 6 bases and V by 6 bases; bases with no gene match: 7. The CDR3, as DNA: TGTGCCAGCAGACTTACAGGGGACAATGGCTACACCTTC. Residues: CASRLTGDNGYTF.